These 28 T cell receptor beta chains share one sample of origin, sequenced in a study of response to subunit inactivated influenza vaccine. One entry per CDR3 protein, called by TCRdb with MiXCR from the RT-PCR reads. The sample lists some 550,000 distinct CDR3 sequences; under 25% were seen once. The same sample was also studied in work on T cells expressing NK-cell markers. This second report adds: For TCR beta, cDNA was produced by 5'RACE template switching with UMIs.

This sample comprised CD4+ T cells sorted from PBMCs, obtained approximately 12 days after vaccination. Source of these receptors: a man in his fifties who received an inactivated influenza vaccine.

This clonotype was recorded at least ten times. The chain is built from TRBV28 and TRBJ2-3, with a tentative D call TRBD1 (6 bases). Germline lookup yields CDR1 MDHEN and CDR2 SYDVKM. The CDR3 extends over 14 amino acids. Trimming removed 2 bases at V and 4 bases at J, with 10 bases between. The CDR3, as DNA: TGTGCCAGCAGTTTAGAAGGGGGAGCAGATACGCAGTATTTT. This encodes CASSLEGGADTQYF.

The J gene is TRBJ2-7, the V gene TRBV12-3 or TRBV12-4, with TRBD1 matching over 8 bases. With V trimmed by 7 bases and J by 3 bases, 8 bases remained unmatched. The CDR3 extends over 14 amino acids. CDR3: CASTLTGGHYEQYF. CDR3 nucleotides: TGTGCCAGCACTCTCACAGGGGGTCACTACGAGCAGTACTTC.

The chain has TRBV20-1 and TRBJ2-1; 9 bases match TRBD2. The J segment lost 5 bases and the V segment lost 5 bases, leaving 13 bases of the junction unmatched. From germline, CDR1 is DFQATT and CDR2 SNEGSKA (reference sequence). This CDR3 comprises 16 residues. Here the CDR3 DNA reads TGCAGTGCTGGAAGGCTAGCGGGAATGGCGGACAATGAGCAGTTCTTC. This translates into CSAGRLAGMADNEQFF.

The V gene is TRBV10-3, the J gene TRBJ1-5; tentative D call: TRBD1 (6 bases). The CDR3 is 16 residues long. The V end was cut by 3 bases, the J end by 4 bases, with 16 bases between. The germline gives CDR1 ENHRY, CDR2 SYGVKD. The CDR3 region is CAISEDDRRSNQPQHF. The CDR3 DNA sequence: TGTGCCATCAGTGAAGACGACAGGCGCAGTAATCAGCCCCAGCATTTT.

The chain couples TRBV6-1 to TRBJ2-1; D gene unclear. Germline CDR1 MNHNS, CDR2 SASEGT. The CDR3 is made up of 15 amino acids. Deletions cut 5 bases from V and 9 bases from J, with 20 bases between. The CDR3 loop reads CASSPIYTGVPEQFF. In nucleotides, the CDR3 is TGTGCCAGCAGTCCAATCTACACTGGGGTGCCTGAGCAGTTCTTC.

The chain carries TRBV9 and TRBJ2-3; weak D call: TRBD1 (5 bases). Germline lookup yields CDR1 SGDLS and CDR2 YYNGEE. The CDR3 is 15 amino acids. V lost 2 bases to trimming and J lost 3 bases, with 13 bases between them. The chain's CDR3 is CASSVQGTITDTQYF. For the CDR3, the DNA is TGTGCCAGCAGCGTGCAGGGAACCATAACAGATACGCAGTATTTT.

This clonotype was seen a handful of times. V gene TRBV5-1 combines with J gene TRBJ2-3; D gene uncertain. Germline V CDR1 and CDR2: SGHRS, YFSETQ. This CDR3 has 14 residues. V lost 0 bases to trimming and J lost 6 bases, with 11 bases between them. The CDR3 spells CASSLDSKDDTQYF. In DNA, the CDR3 is TGCGCCAGCAGCTTGGACTCGAAGGACGATACGCAGTATTTT.

The genes are TRBV20-1 and TRBJ2-4; D possibly corresponds to TRBD1 (7 bases). Trimming pared 5 bases from V and 6 bases from J, leaving 17 bases between. CDR1 DFQATT and CDR2 SNEGSKA come from the germline V gene (reference sequence). This CDR3 contains 14 residues. CDR3 loop: CSAGGRGVGNIQYF. In nucleotides, the CDR3 is TGCAGTGCTGGCGGCAGGGGGGTGGGAAACATTCAGTACTTC.

The V gene is TRBV4-1, the J gene TRBJ2-2; D gene ambiguous. The ends were cut back, 0 bases at V and 6 bases at J, with 11 bases in the middle. CDR1 MGHRA and CDR2 YSYEKL come from the germline V gene. This CDR3 is built from 15 residues. The CDR3 region is CASSQEWVPAGELFF. In nucleotides, the CDR3 is TGCGCCAGCAGCCAAGAGTGGGTTCCTGCCGGGGAGCTGTTTTTT.

The chain combines TRBV3-1 with TRBJ2-7, with 7 positions matching TRBD2. This CDR3 has 14 residues. V lost 1 base, J lost 4 bases, and 4 bases stayed unmatched. CDR1 is LGHDT and CDR2 is YNNKEL in the germline V gene (reference sequence). CDR3 nucleotide sequence: TGTGCCAGCAGCCAAGCGGGACTAAGATACGAGCAGTACTTC. Translated, it gives CASSQAGLRYEQYF.

The V gene is TRBV12-3 or TRBV12-4, the J gene TRBJ2-2; D uncertain. V was shortened by 5 bases and J by 6 bases, with 13 bases between the two germline ends. The CDR3 covers 14 residues. The CDR3 nucleotides read TGTGCCAGCAGTCTCGAGACAAGGCCCGGGGAGCTGTTTTTT. Translated, it gives CASSLETRPGELFF.

This clonotype was detected once. This chain connects TRBV5-1 to TRBJ2-5, with 12 bases fitting TRBD2. From germline, CDR1 is SGHRS and CDR2 YFSETQ. The J segment lost 3 bases and the V segment lost 3 bases, leaving 6 bases of the junction unmatched. The CDR3 totals 16 residues. The CDR3 region has the DNA TGCGCCAGCAGCTCCCGACTAGCGGGGGCCGAAGAGACCCAGTACTTC. Protein product: CASSSRLAGAEETQYF.

The chain is built from TRBV29-1 and TRBJ2-7; 9 bases match TRBD1. From germline, CDR1 is SQVTM and CDR2 ANQGSEA. The CDR3 sequence is 15 residues long. The V gene end was trimmed by 7 bases and the J gene end by 8 bases; junction bases not matched to a gene: 18. In nucleotides, the CDR3 is TGCAGCGCCGAAGTTGTGGGACAGGGAGGGTATAAGCAGTACTTC. Translating gives CSAEVVGQGGYKQYF.

This chain connects TRBV7-3 to TRBJ2-2, with TRBD1 matching 8 bases. Germline CDR1 SGHTA, CDR2 FQGTGA. This CDR3 has 14 amino acids. V lost 5 bases, J lost 5 bases, and 4 bases stayed unmatched. The CDR3 region is CASSKTGETGELFF. In nucleotides, the CDR3 is TGTGCCAGCAGCAAGACAGGGGAGACCGGGGAGCTGTTTTTT. Supplemented by reference TRBV7-3 and TRBJ2-2, the full variable domain reads GAGVSQTPSNKVTEKGKYVELRCDPISGHTALYWYRQSLGQGPEFLIYFQGTGAADDSGLPNDRFFAVRPEGSVSTLKIQRTERGDSAVYLCASSKTGETGELFFGEGSRLTVL.

The J gene is TRBJ2-5, the V gene TRBV7-9; tentatively, D is TRBD1 (5 bases). The germline V gene encodes CDR1 SEHNR and CDR2 FQNEAQ (reference sequence). Trimming pared 0 bases from V and 4 bases from J, leaving 9 bases between. The CDR3 has 14 amino acids. Here the CDR3 reads CASSLAGHLETQYF. The CDR3 nucleotides are TGTGCCAGCAGCTTAGCAGGACACTTAGAGACCCAGTACTTC.

The chain carries TRBV7-3 and TRBJ2-1; 12 nucleotides agree with TRBD2. The CDR3 spans 16 residues. V shed 3 bases and J 9 bases; nucleotides not matched to a gene: 9. Germline V gene sequence: CDR1 SGHTA, CDR2 FQGTGA. The CDR3: CASSFSSSGRAGEQFF. For the CDR3, the DNA is TGTGCCAGCAGCTTTTCTTCTAGCGGGAGGGCCGGTGAGCAGTTCTTC.

Only a few counts were recorded for this clonotype. The genes are TRBV27 and TRBJ2-3; D gene uncertain. CDR1 and CDR2 from the germline V gene are MNHEY and SMNVEV (reference sequence). The V and J ends lost 3 bases and 2 bases respectively, with 12 bases between them. The CDR3 totals 15 residues. The CDR3 region is CASSFSIGFTDTQYF. In DNA, the CDR3 is TGTGCCAGCAGTTTTTCAATTGGGTTCACAGATACGCAGTATTTT.

This clonotype was picked up a small number of times. The CDR3 is CATSDFGRERYF. The CDR3 region has the DNA TGTGCCACCAGTGATTTTGGTAGGGAACGGTACTTC. The rearrangement links TRBV24-1 to TRBJ2-7; D not resolved. V shed 1 base and J shed 12 bases, with 12 bases lying between them. Germline V CDR1 and CDR2: KGHDR, SFDVKD. This CDR3 spans 12 amino acids.

This clonotype has a handful of counts. This chain connects TRBV15 to TRBJ2-7, with no clear D. The CDR3 is made up of 15 amino acids. The germline CDR1 and CDR2 sequences are LNHNV and YYDKDF (reference sequence). V lost 0 bases to trimming and J lost 2 bases, with 11 bases between them. CDR3: CATSRDRAKTYEQYF. CDR3 DNA sequence: TGTGCCACCAGCAGAGATCGAGCGAAAACCTACGAGCAGTACTTC.

The chain uses TRBV20-1 and TRBJ2-3; D possibly uses TRBD1 or TRBD2 (6 bases each). The V gene lost 3 bases and the J gene lost 1 base, with 14 bases spanning the gap. The CDR3 loop spans 15 amino acids. Per the germline V gene, CDR1 is DFQATT and CDR2 is SNEGSKA (reference sequence). CDR3 DNA: TGCAGTGCTAGTTACGGAGGGGGGCGCACAGATACGCAGTATTTT. As protein: CSASYGGGRTDTQYF.

The V gene is TRBV6-1, the J gene TRBJ2-5; D is unresolved. Germline V gene lookup returns CDR1 MNHNS and CDR2 SASEGT. This CDR3 has 14 residues. The V gene lost 5 bases and the J gene lost 5 bases, with 15 bases spanning the gap. This chain's CDR3 is CASSKTQTRETQYF. The DNA of the CDR3 is TGTGCCAGCAGTAAGACCCAAACGAGGGAGACCCAGTACTTC.

In this sample, this clonotype turned up a few times. The CDR3 loop reads CASSQDIGHKEETQYF. CDR3 DNA: TGTGCCAGCAGCCAAGATATCGGCCACAAGGAAGAGACCCAGTACTTC. The gene calls are TRBV3-1 and TRBJ2-5, with D unclear. Germline CDR1 is LGHDT and CDR2 is YNNKEL (reference sequence). The CDR3 totals 16 residues. The V and J ends lost 0 bases and 3 bases respectively, with 14 bases between them.

This clonotype was detected a few times. The J gene is TRBJ2-1, the V gene TRBV7-8, with 11 bases matching TRBD1. CDR3 length equals 16 residues. J gave up 0 bases and V 8 bases, and 6 bases lay outside the gene matches. Germline V lookup: CDR1 SGHVS, CDR2 FQNEAQ. Written as DNA, the CDR3 is TGTGCCAGCGGGGGGACAGGGGGGACCTCCTACAATGAGCAGTTCTTC. It codes for CASGGTGGTSYNEQFF.

This clonotype was picked up a small number of times. The V gene is TRBV7-2, the J gene TRBJ1-5, with TRBD1 matching over 12 bases. The CDR3 extends over 16 amino acids. Germline CDR1 reads SGHTA; CDR2 reads FQGNSA. V gave up 5 bases and J gave up 6 bases; unmatched junction bases: 8. As DNA, the CDR3 is TGTGCCAGCAGCCGAGGGACAGGGGGCTTGGGTCAGCCCCAGCATTTT. Amino acid sequence: CASSRGTGGLGQPQHF.

This rearrangement joins TRBV18 to TRBJ2-3; 10 nucleotides match TRBD2. J lost 5 bases, V lost 1 base, and 6 bases had no gene match. The CDR3 consists of 16 residues. CDR1 and CDR2 from the germline V gene are KGHSH and LQKENI. The CDR3 sequence: CASSPLQLAGGDTQYF. CDR3 in DNA: TGTGCCAGCTCACCACTTCAGTTAGCGGGAGGAGATACGCAGTATTTT.

Only a few counts were recorded for this clonotype. The rearrangement joins TRBV3-1 to TRBJ2-1, with D possibly matching TRBD1 (6 bases). Germline-derived CDR1 and CDR2 are LGHDT and YNNKEL (reference sequence). V shed 3 bases and J shed 2 bases, with 8 bases lying between them. The CDR3 consists of 14 residues. The CDR3 loop is CASSHTGPYNEQFF. The DNA of the CDR3 is TGTGCCAGCAGCCATACAGGGCCCTACAATGAGCAGTTCTTC.

In its sample, this clonotype was seen many times. The chain uses TRBV12-3 or TRBV12-4 and TRBJ1-1; D may be TRBD1 (5 bases). V was trimmed by 4 bases and J by 2 bases, leaving 8 bases between them. The CDR3 totals 13 residues. CDR3 sequence reads: CASSSGPNTEAFF. Here the CDR3 DNA reads TGTGCCAGCAGTTCAGGGCCAAACACTGAAGCTTTCTTT.

The chain uses TRBV20-1 and TRBJ2-3; no reliable D call. This CDR3 is built from 12 residues. Trimming left V 1 base short and J 6 bases short, with 8 bases between. Germline V lookup: CDR1 DFQATT, CDR2 SNEGSKA (reference sequence). The CDR3 bases are TGCAGTGCTAGAGCATCCGTCGATACGCAGTATTTT. Protein: CSARASVDTQYF.